This T cell receptor beta chain was retrieved from a study of blood T cell repertoires in COVID-19. Methods used by the authors: Reference gene primer amplification yielded estimated nucleated cell counts. Generated by immunoSEQ multiplex PCR, the TCRdb table keeps only in-frame clones and is missing some. The V and J calls and clone size are taken from that table; D and trimming were inferred from the DNA. The top ten hold around 1.2% of the sample, which has some 170,000 clones, roughly 90% seen once. Enrolled through a virtual design, the participants were between roughly 18 and 90 years of age and came from about two dozen US areas. Clinical history reported by participants formed the basis on which cohorts were assigned. The CDR3 length is 14 residues. Germline V gives CDR1 KGHDR, CDR2 SFDVKD. V lost 6 bases and J lost 5; bases outside the gene matches: 8.

This clonotype was obtained from a human donor with acute COVID-19. The donor label of this sample is uncertain. The sequenced material came from PBMCs or T cells enriched from blood (not recorded which). The chain uses TRBV24-1 and TRBJ2-7; 8 positions match TRBD2. The CDR3 region is CATSSGRGGNEQYF. The CDR3 nucleotides read TGTGCCACCAGTTCAGGCCGGGGGGGGAACGAGCAGTACTTC.